Described below is a single T cell receptor beta chain sequence and its context. Its antigen is unidentified. The source of the sample is a study of graft-versus-host responses after intestinal transplantation. Study details: Multivisceral, liver-intestinal, or isolated intestinal grafts were transplanted into recipients. Recipients across the board were started on anti-thymocyte globulin induction, then kept on tacrolimus and steroids for about 3 years.

CDR1 is MGHRA and CDR2 is YSYEKL in the germline V gene. V was clipped by 0 bases and J by 5 bases; unmatched bases: 3. This CDR3 comprises 16 residues. TCRdb keeps only in-frame clones here, not all; method: immunoSEQ multiplex PCR. Among more than 75,000 clones listed, 85% to 95% were seen once. Study-wide results and limits: Early post-transplant HvG declines tracked with peak circulating GvH clone levels.

The sequenced sample was unstimulated CD4+ T cells sorted from spleen or lymph node cells, obtained before transplant. The chain uses TRBV4-1 and TRBJ2-1; TRBD2 agrees at 11 bases. The clonotype comes from a human donor who was the organ donor for an intestinal transplant. The CDR3 bases are TGCGCCAGCAGCCAAGATAGCGGGAGGGCCCACAATGAGCAGTTCTTC. Protein sequence: CASSQDSGRAHNEQFF.